This TCR beta chain emerged from a study of post-analysis software for immune sequencing data. On the study more broadly: Clinical courses comprised relapsing-remitting, secondary progressive and progressive-relapsing multiple sclerosis.

TCR beta cDNA libraries included unique molecular identifiers. Each CDR3 protein is one row after TCRdb ran MiXCR on the PCR reads. The repertoire consists of about 810,000 distinct CDR3 sequences, with roughly half occurring once and the leading ten covering approximately 4.4%. This CDR3 has 15 residues. With 1 base clipped from V and 1 base from J, the junction kept 5 bases outside the gene matches. Germline V gene data show CDR1 as SQVTM and CDR2 as ANQGSEA. Study results and caveats: TRBV segments more frequent in patients than in controls numbered five and included TRBV5-6, TRBV5-1 and TRBV20-1.

Regarding this clonotype: Its target is not known.

Sequencing used blood. The TCR was taken from a girl aged 5-17 years with multiple sclerosis. The chain has TRBV29-1 and TRBJ2-7; 9 bases line up with TRBD1. The CDR3 protein is CSVEAGTGQSYEQYF. The CDR3 nucleotides are TGCAGCGTTGAAGCCGGGACAGGGCAATCCTACGAGCAGTACTTC.